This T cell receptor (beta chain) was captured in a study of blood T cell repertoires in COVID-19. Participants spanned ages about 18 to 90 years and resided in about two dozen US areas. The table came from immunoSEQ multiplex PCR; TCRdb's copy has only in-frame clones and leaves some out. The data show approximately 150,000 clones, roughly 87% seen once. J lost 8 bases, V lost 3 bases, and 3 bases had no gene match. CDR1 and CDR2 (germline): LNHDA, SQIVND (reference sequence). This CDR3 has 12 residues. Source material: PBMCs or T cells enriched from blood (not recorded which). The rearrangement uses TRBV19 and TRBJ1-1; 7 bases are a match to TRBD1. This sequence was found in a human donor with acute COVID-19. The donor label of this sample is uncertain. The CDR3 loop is CASSILGQEAFF. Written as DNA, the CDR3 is TGTGCCAGTAGTATTTTGGGACAGGAAGCTTTCTTT.